These 22 T cell receptor beta chains originate from one sample sequenced in a study of blood T cell repertoires in COVID-19. Assay used: immunoSEQ multiplex PCR; TCRdb lists only in-frame clones, some missing. The sample records about 290,000 clones, approximately 90% being singletons. The sequencing sample was made of peripheral blood. These receptors came from a man aged 35 to 55 with acute or convalescent COVID-19.

This rearrangement joins TRBV2 to TRBJ2-1; 11 bases match TRBD2. CDR3 length equals 16 residues. Unmatched junction bases numbered 8, after V lost 6 bases and J lost 4 bases. Germline CDR1 SNHLY, CDR2 FYNNEI. The CDR3 here is CASRFSGGAIYNEQFF. CDR3 bases: TGTGCCAGCAGATTTAGCGGGGGGGCAATTTACAATGAGCAGTTCTTC.

The V call is TRBV5-8, the J call TRBJ1-3; 7 bases align to TRBD1. This CDR3 has 17 amino acids. Per germline, CDR1 SGHTS and CDR2 YDEGEE. With V trimmed by 4 bases and J by 0 bases, 10 bases remained unmatched. This chain's CDR3 is CASSARGLSLSGNTIYF. CDR3 nucleotide sequence: TGTGCCAGCAGCGCAAGGGGGCTTTCTCTCTCTGGAAACACCATATATTTT.

V and J are TRBV5-1 and TRBJ2-2; TRBD2 aligns across 9 bases. CDR1 SGHRS and CDR2 YFSETQ come from the germline V gene. This CDR3 contains 15 residues. V was clipped by 2 bases and J by 5 bases; unmatched bases: 4. This chain's CDR3 is CASSLAGGTTGELFF. CDR3 nucleotide sequence: TGCGCCAGCAGCTTAGCGGGGGGTACAACCGGGGAGCTGTTTTTT.

CDR3: CASSPTGEGYTF. The CDR3 DNA reads as TGTGCCAGCAGCCCAACCGGGGAAGGCTACACCTTC. The V call is TRBV7-9, the J call TRBJ1-2; no clear D gene. The CDR3 consists of 12 residues. Germline CDR1 and CDR2: SEHNR and FQNEAQ (reference sequence). V lost 5 bases and J lost 8, with 12 bases in between. The full variable domain, rest sourced from reference TRBV7-9 and TRBJ1-2, is DTGVSQNPRHKITKRGQNVTFRCDPISEHNRLYWYRQTLGQGPEFLTYFQNEAQLEKSRLLSDRFSAERPKGSFSTLEIQRTEQGDSAMYLCASSPTGEGYTFGSGTRLTVV.

The V gene is TRBV29-1, the J gene TRBJ1-1; the D gene is possibly TRBD1 (5 bases). CDR3 length equals 13 residues. CDR1 and CDR2 (germline): SQVTM, ANQGSEA. The ends were cut back, 3 bases at V and 0 bases at J, with 8 bases in the middle. CDR3 sequence: CSVDGGMNTEAFF. CDR3 in DNA: TGCAGCGTTGATGGGGGGATGAACACTGAAGCTTTCTTT. The variable domain in full, completed from reference TRBV29-1 and TRBJ1-1, reads SAVISQKPSRDICQRGTSLTIQCQVDSQVTMMFWYRQQPGQSLTLIATANQGSEATYESGFVIDKFPISRPNLTFSTLTVSNMSPEDSSIYLCSVDGGMNTEAFFGQGTRLTVV.

This sequence joins TRBV5-4 and TRBJ2-3; 8 bases agree with TRBD1. Losses at the gene ends were 0 bases for V and 6 bases for J; bases not matched to a gene: 3. The germline V gene encodes CDR1 SGHNT and CDR2 YYREEE (reference sequence). This CDR3 contains 14 residues. DNA for the CDR3: TGTGCCAGCAGCTTGGCCAGGGGGCACGATACGCAGTATTTT. The encoded protein is CASSLARGHDTQYF.

The V gene is TRBV6-5, the J gene TRBJ1-5; no clear D. Trimming took 7 bases from V and 0 from J, leaving 7 bases between them. Germline loops: CDR1 MNHEY, CDR2 SVGAGI. This CDR3 spans 13 amino acids. CDR3 sequence reads: CASTQNSNQPQHF. The CDR3 coding sequence is TGTGCCAGCACTCAGAATAGCAATCAGCCCCAGCATTTT.

The J gene is TRBJ1-2, the V gene TRBV11-2; D is possibly TRBD1 (5 bases). CDR1 is SGHAT, CDR2 FQNNGV, per germline. Trimming took 3 bases from V and 7 from J, leaving 15 bases between them. This CDR3 comprises 14 residues. CDR3: CASSLPQAWSGYTF. The CDR3, as DNA: TGTGCCAGCAGCTTGCCACAGGCGTGGAGTGGCTACACCTTC.

CDR3 in DNA: TGTGCCAGCAGCTTAAGAAAGGGGGACTACAATGAGCAGTTCTTC. Translated, it gives CASSLRKGDYNEQFF. The chain links TRBV11-3 to TRBJ2-1; tentatively, D is TRBD1 (6 bases). Trimming removed 2 bases from V and 3 bases from J, with 11 bases in between. The germline CDR1 and CDR2 sequences are SGHNT and YENEEA. The CDR3 sequence is 15 residues long.

V and J are TRBV27 and TRBJ2-7; 7 bases are a match to TRBD1. J was trimmed by 5 bases and V by 4 bases; bases with no gene match: 8. CDR1 is MNHEY, CDR2 SMNVEV, per germline (reference sequence). The CDR3 has 14 amino acids. The CDR3: CASSSGDSSDEQYF. Written as DNA, the CDR3 is TGTGCCAGCAGTTCCGGGGACAGTTCGGACGAGCAGTACTTC.

The chain has TRBV5-4 and TRBJ2-4; TRBD1 matches at 12 bases. Germline assignment: CDR1 SGHNT and CDR2 YYREEE (reference sequence). V was pared by 0 bases and J by 8 bases, with 18 bases of the junction left unmatched. The length of the CDR3 is 20 residues. CDR3 DNA sequence: TGTGCCAGCAGCTTGGGGGCCTCGACATTGTGGGGACAGGGGGCGGACATTCAGTACTTC. This sequence encodes CASSLGASTLWGQGADIQYF. Complete variable domain (other parts from reference TRBV5-4 and TRBJ2-4): ETGVTQSPTHLIKTRGQQVTLRCSSQSGHNTVSWYQQALGQGPQFIFQYYREEENGRGNFPPRFSGLQFPNYSSELNVNALELDDSALYLCASSLGASTLWGQGADIQYFGAGTRLSVL.

This clone was recorded a few times. Other nucleotide sequences from this sample produce the same CDR3. The rearrangement links TRBV5-1 to TRBJ2-3, with 12 bases identical to TRBD2. The CDR3 has 15 amino acids. V trimming: 4 bases; J trimming: 6 bases; junction bases outside the gene matches: 6. Germline V lookup: CDR1 SGHRS, CDR2 YFSETQ. DNA for the CDR3: TGCGCCAGCAGCGAACTAGCGGGGGGCCAGGATACGCAGTATTTT. Translated: CASSELAGGQDTQYF.

This chain uses TRBV5-1 with TRBJ1-1; weak D call: TRBD1 (6 bases). Trimming left V 1 base short and J 7 bases short, with 8 bases between. The germline V gene has CDR1 SGHRS and CDR2 YFSETQ. This CDR3 is 12 amino acids long. The CDR3 DNA is TGCGCCAGCAGCTTGAAGGGGGATGAAGCTTTCTTT. This translates into CASSLKGDEAFF.

This chain links TRBV10-3 with TRBJ1-1, with 7 bases that match TRBD1. The length of the CDR3 is 15 residues. Germline V lookup: CDR1 ENHRY, CDR2 SYGVKD. Unmatched junction bases numbered 2, after V lost 0 bases and J lost 1 base. The DNA of the CDR3 is TGTGCCATCAGTGAGTCTGACAGGGCGAACACTGAAGCTTTCTTT. Amino acid sequence: CAISESDRANTEAFF.

This clone has more than one count but fewer than ten. The V call is TRBV30, the J call TRBJ1-1; possibly TRBD1 for D (6 bases). V lost 2 bases, J lost 0 bases, and 13 bases lay in between. The CDR3 sequence is 15 residues long. Germline V gene lookup returns CDR1 GTSNPN and CDR2 SVGIG (reference sequence). The CDR3 DNA is TGTGCCTGGAGTTCGCCAGGGGCTATGAACACTGAAGCTTTCTTT. This encodes CAWSSPGAMNTEAFF.

The gene calls are TRBV6-6 and TRBJ1-2; D not resolved. Trimming cost V 2 bases and J 6 bases, with 10 bases left between them. Germline assignment: CDR1 MNHNY and CDR2 SVGAGI (reference sequence). CDR3 length equals 13 residues. The CDR3 sequence is CASSYPQDHGYTF. CDR3 sequence (DNA): TGTGCCAGCAGTTACCCCCAGGATCATGGCTACACCTTC.

V and J are TRBV27 and TRBJ1-2, with 9 bases fitting TRBD1. The CDR3 is 14 residues long. Trimming at V came to 2 bases and at J to 8 bases, leaving 6 bases not matched to a gene. Germline CDR1 MNHEY, CDR2 SMNVEV (reference sequence). CDR3 loop: CASSLRTGAGGYTF. As DNA, the CDR3 is TGTGCCAGCAGTTTAAGGACAGGGGCGGGGGGCTACACCTTC.

This chain connects TRBV5-1 to TRBJ2-7, with D possibly being TRBD2 (5 bases). The length of the CDR3 is 14 residues. Per germline, CDR1 SGHRS and CDR2 YFSETQ. V was pared by 0 bases and J by 0 bases, with 7 bases between. CDR3 coding DNA: TGCGCCAGCAGCTTGGCCGGGAACTCCTACGAGCAGTACTTC. Translation: CASSLAGNSYEQYF. Combining the CDR3 with reference TRBV5-1 and TRBJ2-7 gives the whole variable domain KAGVTQTPRYLIKTRGQQVTLSCSPISGHRSVSWYQQTPGQGLQFLFEYFSETQRNKGNFPGRFSGRQFSNSRSEMNVSTLELGDSALYLCASSLAGNSYEQYFGPGTRLTVT.

The chain employs TRBV11-1 and TRBJ2-3; the match to TRBD2 covers 7 bases. Germline V gives CDR1 SGHAT, CDR2 FQDESV (reference sequence). This CDR3 contains 13 residues. The ends lost 6 bases at V and 5 bases at J; junction bases unmatched: 5. CDR3 residues: CASRASGGDTQYF. CDR3 DNA sequence: TGTGCCAGCAGAGCTAGCGGCGGAGATACGCAGTATTTT.

This chain joins TRBV2 and TRBJ1-2, with D possibly being TRBD1 (5 bases). Germline assignment: CDR1 SNHLY and CDR2 FYNNEI. Trimming removed 6 bases at V and 4 bases at J, with 15 bases between. The CDR3 extends over 14 amino acids. CDR3 nucleotides: TGTGCCAGCAGCCTCCGGGGGAGGAGCTATGGCTACACCTTC. Translation gives CASSLRGRSYGYTF.

V and J are TRBV5-1 and TRBJ2-7, with TRBD2 matching 7 bases. The J segment lost 3 bases and the V segment lost 0 bases, leaving 6 bases of the junction unmatched. Germline V gene data show CDR1 as SGHRS and CDR2 as YFSETQ. The CDR3 consists of 15 residues. CDR3 residues: CASSLGWGGGYEQYF. CDR3 in DNA: TGCGCCAGCAGCTTGGGGTGGGGCGGGGGCTACGAGCAGTACTTC.

The chain uses TRBV23-1 and TRBJ2-7; 11 nucleotides line up with TRBD2. TRBV23-1 belongs to the ORF category, with a function that is uncertain. The junction had 14 bases not matched to a gene; V was cut back by 4 bases and J by 3 bases. The CDR3 spans 18 residues. DNA of the CDR3: TGCGCCAGCAGTCCACCTCGGAGTAGCGGGGGGGCCCACTACGAGCAGTACTTC. The encoded protein is CASSPPRSSGGAHYEQYF.